The clone carrying this T cell receptor beta chain was observed a few times. The target antigen is unknown. TCR cDNA, made by 5'RACE template switching, carried an added universal primer site and UMIs. TCRdb re-derived calls from the 5' RACE reads in MiXCR, one entry per CDR3 protein. This sample has 620,000 or so distinct CDR3 sequences, with around an eighth found just once. This specimen comes from a study of T cells after yellow fever vaccination. Whole-study context: Those fractions that held only low numbers of cells were prepared using the SMART-Seq v4 Ultra Low Input RNA kit. General observations from the study: Once the booster was given, most primary-vaccination clones reappeared, at approximately 97% for CD4 and 85% to 90% for CD8. Abundant contaminating clonotypes from the bulk population could appear in FACS-sorted repertoires.

The CDR3 is 16 residues long. Germline CDR1 LNHNV, CDR2 YYDKDF (reference sequence). Trimming took off 0 bases at V and 7 bases at J, with 19 bases between the two ends. The V gene is TRBV15, the J gene TRBJ2-7; D is possibly TRBD1 or TRBD2 (5 bases each). Sequenced here: PBMCs, sampled on the day of the yellow fever booster vaccination. The clonotype comes from a man younger than 45 who received the YFV17D yellow fever vaccine. In DNA form, the CDR3 reads TGTGCCACCAGCAGAGATGGAGGCCAGGGAAGGCTTGAGCAGTACTTC. Its protein is CATSRDGGQGRLEQYF.